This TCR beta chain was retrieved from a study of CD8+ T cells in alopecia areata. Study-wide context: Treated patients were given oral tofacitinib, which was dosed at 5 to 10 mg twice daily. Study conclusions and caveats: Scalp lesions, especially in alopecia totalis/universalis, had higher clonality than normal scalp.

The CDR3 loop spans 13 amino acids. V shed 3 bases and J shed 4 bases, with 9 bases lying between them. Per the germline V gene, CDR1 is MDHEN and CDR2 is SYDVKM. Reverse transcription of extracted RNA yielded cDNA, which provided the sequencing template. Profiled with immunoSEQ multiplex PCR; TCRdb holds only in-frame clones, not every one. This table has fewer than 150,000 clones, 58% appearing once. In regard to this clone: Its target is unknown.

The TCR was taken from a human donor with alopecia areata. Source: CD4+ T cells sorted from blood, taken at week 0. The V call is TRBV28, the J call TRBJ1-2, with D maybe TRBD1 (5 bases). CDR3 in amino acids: CASSFGQGYGYTF. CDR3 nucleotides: TGTGCCAGCAGTTTCGGGCAGGGCTATGGCTACACCTTC.